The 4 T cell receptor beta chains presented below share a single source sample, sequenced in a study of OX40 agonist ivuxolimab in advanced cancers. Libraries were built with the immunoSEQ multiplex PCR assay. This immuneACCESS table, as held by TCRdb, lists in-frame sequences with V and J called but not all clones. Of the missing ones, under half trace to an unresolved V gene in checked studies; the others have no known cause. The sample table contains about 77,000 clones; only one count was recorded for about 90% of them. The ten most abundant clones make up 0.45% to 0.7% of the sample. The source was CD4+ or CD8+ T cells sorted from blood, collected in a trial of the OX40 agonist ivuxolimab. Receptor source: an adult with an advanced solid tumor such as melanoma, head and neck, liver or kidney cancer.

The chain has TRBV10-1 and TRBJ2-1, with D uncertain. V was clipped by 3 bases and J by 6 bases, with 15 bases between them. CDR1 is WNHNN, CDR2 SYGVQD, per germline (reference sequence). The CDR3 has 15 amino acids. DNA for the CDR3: TGCGCCAGCAGTGAAAGGGTGGGGTTGGGCAATGAGCAGTTCTTC. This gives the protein CASSERVGLGNEQFF.

The CDR3 DNA sequence: TGTGCCAGCAGCTTGTATGGGACAGGGGGATACAATGAGCAGTTCTTC. Translated, it gives CASSLYGTGGYNEQFF. The genes are TRBV7-9 and TRBJ2-1; 11 positions match TRBD1. CDR3 length equals 16 residues. From germline, CDR1 is SEHNR and CDR2 FQNEAQ (reference sequence). V lost 3 bases, J lost 4 bases, and 5 bases stayed unmatched.

Here the CDR3 reads CASRRQVYNEQFF. The CDR3 bases are TGCGCCAGCAGACGACAGGTCTACAATGAGCAGTTCTTC. V is TRBV10-2 and J is TRBJ2-1, with TRBD1 as a possible D gene (6 bases). The CDR3 covers 13 residues. V lost 6 bases and J lost 3, with 9 bases in between. Germline values: CDR1 WSHSY, CDR2 SAAADI.

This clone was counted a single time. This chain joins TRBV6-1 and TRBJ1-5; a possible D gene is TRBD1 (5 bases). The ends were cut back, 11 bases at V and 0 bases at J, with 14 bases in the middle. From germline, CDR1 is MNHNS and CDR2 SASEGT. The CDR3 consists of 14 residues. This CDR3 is CALGAEGSNQPQHF. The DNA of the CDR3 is TGTGCCTTAGGGGCCGAGGGTAGCAATCAGCCCCAGCATTTT.